The source of this T cell receptor beta chain is a study of T cell responses to AZD1222 COVID-19 vaccine. Study-wide background: The analysis combined second doses at about 4 or about 12 weeks.

Study-wide results and caveats: At baseline, seropositivity was found in only a handful of AZD1222 recipients.

Here immunoSEQ multiplex PCR was the method, and the copy in TCRdb shows in-frame clones only, minus some. The sample lists about 140,000 clones, approximately 91% occurring once. On this clone itself: Antigen unknown.

Source: peripheral blood, taken on day 0 of AZD1222 vaccination. This clonotype was obtained from an adult in good health.

CDR3 protein: CASSPDGSRGFYEQYF. CDR3 nucleotides: TGCGCCAGCAGCCCCGACGGGTCCAGGGGGTTCTACGAGCAGTACTTC. The chain combines TRBV4-1 with TRBJ2-7, with 7 bases that match TRBD1. The CDR3 length is 16 residues. Germline loops: CDR1 MGHRA, CDR2 YSYEKL. The V segment lost 4 bases and the J segment 3 bases; nucleotides outside the gene matches: 12.